A selection of T cell receptor beta chains follows, all from one sample in a study of identical twins. TCRdb used MiXCR to reprocess the 5' RACE reads, holding one entry per CDR3 protein. Of around 490,000 distinct CDR3 sequences in the sample, 20% to 25% were seen once. These data were also reused for a study on yellow fever vaccine responses in identical twins.

Sample: CD4+ T cells sorted from blood. The receptors were gathered from a woman younger than 35 in good health. Each CDR3 is given without its conserved first and last residue. Each record gives: J gene, V gene, CDR3 length, CDR3 protein.

TRBJ2-3 TRBV7-6 12 ASSLAISTDTQY
TRBJ1-2 TRBV6-1 11 ASSEALSRDYT
TRBJ2-1 TRBV5-5 13 ASSIPGLAYNEQF
TRBJ2-1 TRBV12-3/TRBV12-4 11 ASRTGKDNEQF
TRBJ2-1 TRBV27 17 ASSLTPPRVTSSYNEQF
TRBJ2-7 TRBV24-1 11 ATSGRSSYEQY
TRBJ2-5 TRBV7-8 14 ASSFSDGGNRETQY
TRBJ2-3 TRBV3-1 12 ASSPPSSTDTQY
TRBJ1-1 TRBV24-1 11 ATSEQGNTEAF
TRBJ2-1 TRBV6-4 14 ASSDSGTSGRNEQF
TRBJ1-5 TRBV19 11 ASSFVENQPQH
TRBJ2-5 TRBV12-3/TRBV12-4 12 ASSFGLDTGTQY
TRBJ2-1 TRBV14 11 ASSQGLWNEQF
TRBJ1-2 TRBV27 11 ASSSQFNYGYT
TRBJ2-5 TRBV7-3 14 ASSERDRGPGETQY
TRBJ2-5 TRBV3-1 14 ASSQEGQGRKETQY
TRBJ2-5 TRBV5-1 11 ASSLVQQETQY
TRBJ2-3 TRBV18 16 ASSPLTVAGGGTDTQY
TRBJ1-2 TRBV6-1 13 ASSTTGTGSGDYT
TRBJ2-2 TRBV24-1 11 ATSDPGSRELF
TRBJ2-7 TRBV15 14 ATSLQGTELIGEQY
TRBJ2-7 TRBV18 12 ASSPGTTTYEQY
TRBJ1-1 TRBV12-3/TRBV12-4 10 ASSYPGGQAF
TRBJ2-5 TRBV12-3/TRBV12-4 16 ASSLDFWSASGRETQY
TRBJ2-1 TRBV2 13 ASKILAGGWNEQF
TRBJ2-7 TRBV5-5 15 ASSLVGSGSPSYEQY
TRBJ2-2 TRBV5-6 14 ASSLLGQGGSGELF
TRBJ2-1 TRBV7-3 20 ASSLTAFRTSGPEGSYNEQF
TRBJ2-1 TRBV20-1 13 SASPGTSFMNEQF
TRBJ2-1 TRBV6-2/TRBV6-3 15 ASSQVWTPESYNEQF
TRBJ2-1 TRBV3-1 15 ASSKDRASNYHNEQF
TRBJ2-1 TRBV4-1 11 ASSGTSGLGQF
TRBJ2-3 TRBV20-1 14 SARIWARAGTDTQY
TRBJ2-1 TRBV20-1 14 SAGGTSGRGYNEQF